Following are 28 T cell receptor beta chains from one sample sequenced in a study of neurological immune-mediated disorders. TCRdb processed the 5' RACE reads anew with MiXCR; each CDR3 protein has one entry. Altogether roughly 44,000 distinct CDR3 sequences are present, more than 5% being singletons, with the ten largest covering 0.45% to 0.6%. The specimen sequenced was CD4+ T cells from blood. Receptor source: a woman between 35 and 50 years old in good health.

This clonotype is categorized as medium-sized. The V call is TRBV28, the J call TRBJ2-1, with 7 bases lining up with TRBD1. The length of the CDR3 is 15 residues. Germline CDR1 MDHEN, CDR2 SYDVKM. With V trimmed by 6 bases and J by 7 bases, 12 bases remained unmatched. DNA of the CDR3: TGTGCCAGCAGGCTAATCCAACAGGGGCTAAATGAGCAGTTCTTC. Protein product: CASRLIQQGLNEQFF.

This clonotype has ten or more counts. The rearrangement joins TRBV29-1 to TRBJ2-1; no reliable D call. Germline CDR1 reads SQVTM; CDR2 reads ANQGSEA. Trimming left V 4 bases short and J 4 bases short, with 5 bases between. The length of the CDR3 is 11 residues. As DNA, the CDR3 is TGCAGCGTTGGGATATACAATGAGCAGTTCTTC. Protein sequence: CSVGIYNEQFF.

This clonotype was counted at least ten times. This chain links TRBV27 with TRBJ2-5; 10 bases match TRBD2. Looked up from germline, CDR1 is MNHEY and CDR2 is SMNVEV (reference sequence). CDR3 length equals 18 residues. J lost 2 bases, V lost 3 bases, and 12 bases had no gene match. This CDR3 reads CASSFISGRVREQETQYF. The CDR3 DNA sequence: TGTGCCAGCAGTTTCATCAGCGGGAGGGTTAGGGAACAAGAGACCCAGTACTTC.

This clonotype has ten or more counts. The chain couples TRBV19 to TRBJ2-7, with D hard to call. This CDR3 has 13 amino acids. V was cut by 9 bases and J by 2 bases, with 14 bases left in between. Germline V gene lookup returns CDR1 LNHDA and CDR2 SQIVND (reference sequence). The CDR3 DNA reads TGTGCCAGCGGGCCGACGTCCACCTACGAGCAGTACTTC. Translated: CASGPTSTYEQYF. Full variable domain (rest looked up from reference TRBV19 and TRBJ2-7): DGGITQSPKYLFRKEGQNVTLSCEQNLNHDAMYWYRQDPGQGLRLIYYSQIVNDFQKGDIAEGYSVSREKKESFPLTVTSAQKNPTAFYLCASGPTSTYEQYFGPGTRLTVT.

This clonotype has ten or more counts. The chain combines TRBV18 with TRBJ1-1; D call uncertain. Per germline, CDR1 KGHSH and CDR2 LQKENI. The CDR3 is made up of 16 amino acids. Trimming pared 2 bases from V and 3 bases from J, leaving 16 bases between. In nucleotides, the CDR3 is TGTGCCAGCTCACCAAGGGCGAGCCTATTGGACACTGAAGCTTTCTTT. Residues: CASSPRASLLDTEAFF.

This clonotype was recorded many times. The chain joins TRBV7-3 to TRBJ2-6, with D hard to call. Trimming took 4 bases from V and 4 from J, leaving 11 bases between them. The germline gives CDR1 SGHTA, CDR2 FQGTGA. This CDR3 contains 15 residues. The CDR3 sequence is CASSSMGSGANVLTF. For the CDR3, the DNA is TGTGCCAGCAGCTCAATGGGGTCCGGGGCCAACGTCCTGACTTTC.

This clonotype was observed at least ten times. The V and J genes are TRBV20-1 and TRBJ2-7; the D gene is possibly TRBD1 (5 bases). Germline CDR1 and CDR2: DFQATT and SNEGSKA (reference sequence). This CDR3 spans 14 amino acids. Between the trimmed V and J ends, which lost 6 bases and 2 bases, there was a span of 17 bases. CDR3 loop: CSAGLPGRPYEQYF. CDR3 bases: TGCAGTGCGGGGCTGCCGGGTCGACCCTACGAGCAGTACTTC.

The table lists this clonotype with many counts. The genes are TRBV28 and TRBJ2-4; D may be TRBD1 (5 bases). This CDR3 has 16 amino acids. CDR1 is MDHEN and CDR2 is SYDVKM in the germline V gene. The germline V and J ends were trimmed by 2 bases and 5 bases, with 16 bases remaining between them. The CDR3 DNA is TGTGCCAGCAGTTTAGGACACAGCCCCCCGGAAAACATTCAGTACTTC. This translates into CASSLGHSPPENIQYF.

This clonotype appeared many times. The V gene is TRBV6-5, the J gene TRBJ2-1; no definite D call. The germline V and J ends were trimmed by 7 bases and 6 bases, with 25 bases remaining between them. There are 17 residues in the CDR3. The germline CDR1 and CDR2 sequences are MNHEY and SVGAGI. DNA for the CDR3: TGTGCCAGCATAGATACGCGCCGAGGCCCTTCGGGCAATGAGCAGTTCTTC. As protein: CASIDTRRGPSGNEQFF.

On this clonotype itself: The CDR3 does not close with the conserved phenylalanine or tryptophan, likely indicating a read error. The CDR3 region is CASSLAPGGSGEQYG. CDR3 nucleotide sequence: TGCGCCAGCAGCTTGGCCCCAGGGGGCTCAGGCGAGCAGTACGGC. The chain joins TRBV5-1 to TRBJ2-7; 8 bases are a match to TRBD1. The ends lost 0 bases at V and 6 bases at J; junction bases unmatched: 8. The germline V gene has CDR1 SGHRS and CDR2 YFSETQ. This CDR3 has 15 amino acids.

This clonotype was detected many times. The chain recombines TRBV28 with TRBJ2-1; D is undetermined. This CDR3 contains 12 residues. V lost 6 bases to trimming and J lost 4 bases, with 7 bases between them. The germline V gene encodes CDR1 MDHEN and CDR2 SYDVKM. The CDR3 reads CASSLSYNEQFF. The DNA for the CDR3 is TGTGCCAGCAGCCTATCGTACAATGAGCAGTTCTTC.

The V gene is TRBV10-3, the J gene TRBJ2-3, with D possibly TRBD2 on 5 matching bases. With 4 bases removed from V and 0 bases from J, the gap between germline ends came to 11 bases. This CDR3 is 15 amino acids long. Germline CDR1 reads ENHRY; CDR2 reads SYGVKD. CDR3 DNA: TGTGCCATCAGTGGGACTGGGCTTAGCACAGATACGCAGTATTTT. As protein: CAISGTGLSTDTQYF.

This clonotype has at least ten counts. The chain recombines TRBV28 with TRBJ2-7; a weak D match, TRBD2 (5 bases). Trimming shortened V by 2 bases and J by 0 bases, and 8 bases separated the two germline ends. Germline values: CDR1 MDHEN, CDR2 SYDVKM. This CDR3 has 14 residues. The CDR3 bases are TGTGCCAGCAGTTTAGTCGGGATCTCCTACGAGCAGTACTTC. Residues: CASSLVGISYEQYF.

At least ten counts were recorded for this clonotype. V is TRBV5-1 and J is TRBJ2-7; no clear D. From germline, CDR1 is SGHRS and CDR2 YFSETQ. This CDR3 contains 15 residues. Trimming left V 0 bases short and J 2 bases short, with 12 bases between. The CDR3 region has the DNA TGCGCCAGCAGCTTGGCCGGCAGGCAGGCCTACGAGCAGTACTTC. Its translation: CASSLAGRQAYEQYF.

This clonotype appeared many times. The chain employs TRBV7-2 and TRBJ2-1; 9 nucleotides line up with TRBD2. This CDR3 has 15 amino acids. The germline V gene has CDR1 SGHTA and CDR2 FQGNSA. J gave up 7 bases and V 4 bases, and 8 bases lay outside the gene matches. The CDR3 region is CASSSAGLAKNEQFF. As DNA, the CDR3 is TGTGCCAGCAGCTCGGCGGGACTAGCCAAAAATGAGCAGTTCTTC.

This clonotype occurred many times. V usage is TRBV20-1 and J usage is TRBJ2-2; D possibly corresponds to TRBD1 (6 bases). The V end was cut by 6 bases, the J end by 0 bases, with 11 bases between. Per germline, CDR1 DFQATT and CDR2 SNEGSKA (reference sequence). The CDR3 extends over 14 amino acids. The CDR3 is CSAEQGSNTGELFF. The CDR3 DNA reads TGCAGTGCGGAACAGGGATCGAACACCGGGGAGCTGTTTTTT.

This clonotype was seen ten or more times. The rearrangement uses TRBV29-1 and TRBJ2-3; weak D call: TRBD2 (5 bases). Per germline, CDR1 SQVTM and CDR2 ANQGSEA. The CDR3 runs 11 residues. The V end was cut by 8 bases, the J end by 3 bases, with 9 bases between. As DNA, the CDR3 is TGCAGCATCGGAGGAACAGATACGCAGTATTTT. It is translated as CSIGGTDTQYF.

This clonotype was counted at least ten times. The V gene is TRBV5-1, the J gene TRBJ1-2; D possibly corresponds to TRBD1 (6 bases). Germline V lookup: CDR1 SGHRS, CDR2 YFSETQ. The CDR3 contains 13 residues. V gave up 0 bases and J gave up 8 bases, with 11 bases separating them. CDR3 protein: CASSLERTGGYTF. CDR3 bases: TGCGCCAGCAGCTTGGAGAGAACAGGGGGCTACACCTTC.

There are a few counts of this clonotype. V usage is TRBV19 and J usage is TRBJ1-2, with a possible D match to TRBD1 (5 bases). The CDR3 consists of 13 residues. V was cut by 7 bases and J by 4 bases, with 13 bases left in between. Germline CDR1 and CDR2: LNHDA and SQIVND (reference sequence). The CDR3 DNA reads as TGTGCCAGTAACACCGGGACCTCCTATGGCTACACCTTC. It translates to CASNTGTSYGYTF.

This clonotype has at least ten counts. The V gene is TRBV12-3 or TRBV12-4, the J gene TRBJ2-1; D perhaps matches TRBD2 (5 bases). The CDR3 is 13 amino acids. Trimming cost V 6 bases and J 6 bases, with 12 bases left between them. CDR3 nucleotide sequence: TGTGCCAGCAGCCCCCGCGGAGGCAATGAGCAGTTCTTC. It codes for CASSPRGGNEQFF.

This clonotype was detected ten times or more. The genes are TRBV7-2 and TRBJ2-1; no reliable D call. This CDR3 contains 16 residues. V lost 6 bases, J lost 0 bases, and 15 bases lay in between. Germline V gene data show CDR1 as SGHTA and CDR2 as FQGNSA. This CDR3 reads CASRLGRRSSYNEQFF. The CDR3 DNA follows: TGTGCCAGCAGACTTGGACGGCGGAGCTCCTACAATGAGCAGTTCTTC.

This clonotype occurred many times. The chain links TRBV15 to TRBJ2-7; 9 bases are a match to TRBD2. Germline-derived CDR1 and CDR2 are LNHNV and YYDKDF (reference sequence). J gave up 2 bases and V 1 base, and 6 bases lay outside the gene matches. The CDR3 is made up of 16 amino acids. DNA of the CDR3: TGTGCCACCAGCAGAGTGAGGGGCGGGAGGGCCTACGAGCAGTACTTC. Its translation: CATSRVRGGRAYEQYF.

This clonotype was seen repeatedly, ten times or more. The chain links TRBV20-1 to TRBJ2-2, with 11 bases that match TRBD2. CDR1 and CDR2 (germline): DFQATT, SNEGSKA (reference sequence). The CDR3 loop spans 14 amino acids. Trimming took 6 bases from V and 6 from J; bases not matched to a gene: 6. The chain's CDR3 is CSAKNSGRAGELFF. DNA of the CDR3: TGCAGTGCAAAAAATAGCGGGAGGGCCGGGGAGCTGTTTTTT.

This clonotype was seen repeatedly, ten times or more. The chain links TRBV7-2 to TRBJ2-3, with TRBD2 identical over 7 bases. The length of the CDR3 is 15 residues. J was trimmed by 0 bases and V by 10 bases; bases with no gene match: 10. CDR1 is SGHTA, CDR2 FQGNSA, per germline. The CDR3 coding sequence is TGTGCCACCCGCCCAGCGGGAACTAGCACAGATACGCAGTATTTT. Translation gives CATRPAGTSTDTQYF.

A few counts support this clonotype. This rearrangement joins TRBV6-2 or TRBV6-3 to TRBJ2-7; a possible D gene is TRBD2 (6 bases). Germline V gene lookup returns CDR1 MNHEY and CDR2 SVGEGT. This CDR3 spans 11 amino acids. Trimming stripped 10 bases from V and 9 bases from J, with 16 bases between. This CDR3 reads CATQGMEGQYF. CDR3 bases: TGTGCCACTCAGGGAATGGAGGGGCAGTACTTC.

This clonotype has ten or more counts. V gene TRBV7-2 combines with J gene TRBJ1-5, with 7 bases matching TRBD1. Germline V gene sequence: CDR1 SGHTA, CDR2 FQGNSA. V lost 6 bases, J lost 2 bases, and 7 bases stayed unmatched. This CDR3 has 15 amino acids. The CDR3 DNA reads as TGTGCCAGCAGTCTCAGCCAGGGGGGCAATCAGCCCCAGCATTTT. Its protein is CASSLSQGGNQPQHF.

This clonotype was counted ten times or more. The chain combines TRBV5-6 with TRBJ2-7; perhaps TRBD2 as D (5 bases). With 2 bases removed from V and 3 bases from J, the gap between germline ends came to 9 bases. The CDR3 runs to 13 residues. CDR1 and CDR2 (germline): SGHDT, YYEEEE. The CDR3 protein is CASSFPEGYEQYF. The CDR3 coding sequence is TGTGCCAGCAGCTTTCCAGAGGGCTACGAGCAGTACTTC. The complete variable domain, with remaining parts taken from reference TRBV5-6 and TRBJ2-7, reads DAGVTQSPTHLIKTRGQQVTLRCSPKSGHDTVSWYQQALGQGPQFIFQYYEEEERQRGNFPDRFSGHQFPNYSSELNVNALLLGDSALYLCASSFPEGYEQYFGPGTRLTVT.

The sample holds many counts of this clonotype. CDR3 coding DNA: TGTGCCAGCAGCACCCTCGGGGGGGACAGGGGGTCCTACAATGAGCAGTTCTTC. This sequence encodes CASSTLGGDRGSYNEQFF. The chain uses TRBV21-1 and TRBJ2-1; the DNA was not used to check the table's D call, TRBD2. TRBV21-1 is a listed pseudogene. The CDR3 is made up of 18 amino acids.